The 2 T cell receptor beta chains reported below all come from one sample, sequenced in a study of cytomegalovirus exposure and HLA in healthy donors. PCR involved 60 Vbeta and 13 Jbeta primers. Profiled with immunoSEQ multiplex PCR; TCRdb holds only in-frame clones, not every one. The table lists about 140,000 clones, around 66% of them singletons. Sequenced sample: PBMCs. These receptor sequences come from a woman aged 55-69 years in good health and CMV-seronegative.

The chain joins TRBV7-2 to TRBJ2-3, with D maybe TRBD2 (5 bases). The germline V gene encodes CDR1 SGHTA and CDR2 FQGNSA. V shed 5 bases and J shed 7 bases, with 19 bases lying between them. The CDR3 spans 15 residues. The chain's CDR3 is CASSQRGLRSNTQYF. The DNA for the CDR3 is TGTGCCAGCAGCCAGAGAGGGCTGCGTAGCAATACGCAGTATTTT.

The V call is TRBV15, the J call TRBJ1-2; 10 positions match TRBD1. The CDR3 length is 15 residues. Losses at the gene ends were 0 bases for V and 7 bases for J; bases not matched to a gene: 5. Germline V CDR1 and CDR2: LNHNV, YYDKDF (reference sequence). CDR3: CATSRDGTGAGGYTF. The CDR3 coding sequence is TGTGCCACCAGCAGAGATGGGACAGGGGCAGGTGGCTACACCTTC.